This passage covers 5 T cell receptor beta chains from one sample sequenced in a study of blood T cells in healthy people across ages. Next came a second PCR, run for roughly 7 to 12 cycles, which used a sample-barcoded 5' primer along with a J-beta primer mix. TCRdb passed the 5' RACE reads through MiXCR, listing each CDR3 protein once. The repertoire includes about 1,600,000 distinct CDR3 sequences, 42% of them detected once, and roughly 7.7% sits in the top ten. Sequencing was done on a sample of blood. These receptors came from a woman aged 18-35 years in good health.

V gene TRBV25-1 combines with J gene TRBJ2-3; perhaps D is TRBD1 or TRBD2 (5 bases each). The V and J ends lost 1 base and 4 bases respectively, with 9 bases between them. The CDR3 has 14 residues. Germline V gene lookup returns CDR1 MGHDK and CDR2 SYGVNS. The CDR3 region is CASSELVGADTQYF. In DNA form, the CDR3 reads TGTGCCAGCAGTGAATTGGTGGGGGCAGATACGCAGTATTTT.

The chain combines TRBV27 with TRBJ2-7, with 10 bases lining up with TRBD1. This CDR3 has 15 amino acids. Per the germline V gene, CDR1 is MNHEY and CDR2 is SMNVEV (reference sequence). The junction had 12 bases not matched to a gene; V was cut back by 8 bases and J by 5 bases. In DNA, the CDR3 is TGTGCCAGCTGCCGGGACAGGGGAATAGGTGACGAGCAGTACTTC. This encodes CASCRDRGIGDEQYF.

The chain carries TRBV7-9 and TRBJ2-3, with D perhaps being TRBD1 or TRBD2 (5 bases each). The germline V and J ends were trimmed by 5 bases and 0 bases, with 15 bases remaining between them. From germline, CDR1 is SEHNR and CDR2 FQNEAQ (reference sequence). CDR3 length: 16 residues. The CDR3 loop reads CASSPRGGGSTDTQYF. CDR3 bases: TGTGCCAGCAGCCCCCGTGGTGGGGGTAGCACAGATACGCAGTATTTT.

This clonotype has a count of ten or more. V gene TRBV20-1 combines with J gene TRBJ2-1; 9 bases are a match to TRBD2. The ends lost 6 bases at V and 5 bases at J; junction bases unmatched: 8. The CDR3 extends over 14 amino acids. Germline V gives CDR1 DFQATT, CDR2 SNEGSKA (reference sequence). CDR3 loop: CSAGGLAGHNEQFF. CDR3 nucleotide sequence: TGCAGTGCAGGGGGTCTAGCGGGACACAATGAGCAGTTCTTC.

The rearrangement joins TRBV5-1 to TRBJ1-4; 7 positions agree with TRBD1. This CDR3 region has 14 residues. Germline values: CDR1 SGHRS, CDR2 YFSETQ. With 4 bases clipped from V and 7 bases from J, the junction kept 7 bases outside the gene matches. The CDR3 DNA is TGCGCCAGCAGCGCGACAGGGAAGAGTGAAAAACTGTTTTTT. Its translation: CASSATGKSEKLFF.